Here is one T cell receptor beta chain with its context. Original analysis: The assay estimated nucleated cells by amplifying reference gene primers. Data came from immunoSEQ multiplex PCR; TCRdb stores just in-frame clones and leaves some out. V, J and clone size are those of that table, while D and trimming were read from the DNA. In the table there are 150,000 or so clones, 60% to 80% of which are singletons. This sample stems from a study of blood T cell repertoires in COVID-19. Turning to the study itself: Italy, Spain and the United States were the sources of the convalescent and acute COVID-19 samples. Nucleic acid was either cDNA or gDNA, and it came from T cells, B-cell-depleted T cells, or PBMCs.

This receptor was obtained from a woman in her forties or fifties with active or convalescent COVID-19. Material: peripheral blood.

In nucleotides, the CDR3 is TGTGCCAGCAGCCATACACAGGGACCAAATGAGCAGTTCTTC. This codes for CASSHTQGPNEQFF. The genes are TRBV7-8 and TRBJ2-1; D possibly corresponds to TRBD1 (6 bases). V gave up 5 bases and J gave up 7 bases, with 15 bases separating them. The CDR3 contains 14 residues. Per germline, CDR1 SGHVS and CDR2 FQNEAQ.